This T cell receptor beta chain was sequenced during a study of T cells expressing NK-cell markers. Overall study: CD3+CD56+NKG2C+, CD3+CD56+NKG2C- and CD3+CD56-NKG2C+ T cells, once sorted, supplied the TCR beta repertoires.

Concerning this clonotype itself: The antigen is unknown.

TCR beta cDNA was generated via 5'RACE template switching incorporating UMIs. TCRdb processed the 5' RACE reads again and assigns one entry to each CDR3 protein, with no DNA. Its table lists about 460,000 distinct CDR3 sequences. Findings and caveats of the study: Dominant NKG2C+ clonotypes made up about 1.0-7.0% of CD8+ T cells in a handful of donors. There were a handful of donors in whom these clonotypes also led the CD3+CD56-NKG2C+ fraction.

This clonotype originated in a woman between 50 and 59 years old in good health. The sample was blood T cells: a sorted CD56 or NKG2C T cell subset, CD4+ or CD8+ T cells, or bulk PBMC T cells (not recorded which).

This chain's CDR3 is CASSVGLAGGAVSYNEQFF. This sequence joins TRBV9 and TRBJ2-1; TCRdb reports TRBD2, a call that lacks DNA to check it against. Germline assignment: CDR1 SGDLS and CDR2 YYNGEE. The CDR3 length is 19 residues.